These 31 T cell receptor beta chains were sequenced from one sample in a study of beta chain features in type 1 diabetes. Expressed TCRB transcripts were sequenced because the isolated RNA had all been reverse transcribed beforehand. Libraries were prepared by immunoSEQ multiplex PCR; TCRdb keeps only in-frame clonotypes and omits some of them. The table lists 200,000 to 250,000 clones, around 9.9% of them singletons. The specimen sequenced was central memory CD4+ T cells from blood. The receptor source for this set is a man aged 18-30 years in good health.

This clone was picked up a small number of times. The rearrangement links TRBV5-1 to TRBJ2-5; a possible D gene is TRBD1 (5 bases). This CDR3 is built from 14 residues. Trimming shortened V by 4 bases and J by 5 bases, and 15 bases separated the two germline ends. Germline CDR1 is SGHRS and CDR2 is YFSETQ. CDR3 in amino acids: CASSVGESRETQYF. In nucleotides, the CDR3 is TGCGCCAGCAGCGTAGGGGAATCCAGGGAGACCCAGTACTTC.

This clone was detected a few times. This chain connects TRBV25-1 to TRBJ1-5; D not resolved. Trimming pared 2 bases from V and 7 bases from J, leaving 6 bases between. This CDR3 has 12 amino acids. Germline V gene data show CDR1 as MGHDK and CDR2 as SYGVNS. The CDR3 spells CASSEPGQPQHF. CDR3 DNA: TGTGCCAGCAGTGAACCGGGACAGCCCCAGCATTTT. The full variable domain, its missing parts supplied by reference TRBV25-1 and TRBJ1-5, is EADIYQTPRYLVIGTGKKITLECSQTMGHDKMYWYQQDPGMELHLIHYSYGVNSTEKGDLSSESTVSRIRTEHFPLTLESARPSHTSQYLCASSEPGQPQHFGDGTRLSIL.

The chain is built from TRBV7-2 and TRBJ2-4, with 7 bases that match TRBD1. Germline assignment: CDR1 SGHTA and CDR2 FQGNSA. After removal of 4 bases from V and 9 bases from J, the junction contained 15 bases not matched to a gene. The CDR3 consists of 16 residues. CDR3 in DNA: TGTGCCAGCAGCTCACTCGTTAAGGGGGCGGATGGCATTCAGTACTTC. It translates to CASSSLVKGADGIQYF.

The chain is built from TRBV28 and TRBJ1-1; no definite D call. The CDR3 spans 13 residues. V was clipped by 8 bases and J by 3 bases, with 13 bases between them. Germline V gives CDR1 MDHEN, CDR2 SYDVKM. CDR3 loop: CASGSSPYTEAFF. CDR3 nucleotide sequence: TGTGCCAGCGGGTCGAGTCCTTACACTGAAGCTTTCTTT. Using reference TRBV28 and TRBJ1-1 for the parts outside the CDR3, the full variable domain is DVKVTQSSRYLVKRTGEKVFLECVQDMDHENMFWYRQDPGLGLRLIYFSYDVKMKEKGDIPEGYSVSREKKERFSLILESASTNQTSMYLCASGSSPYTEAFFGQGTRLTVV.

This clone was seen a handful of times. V gene TRBV4-2 combines with J gene TRBJ1-2; D ambiguous. This CDR3 contains 15 residues. The germline gives CDR1 LGHNA, CDR2 YNFKEQ. V lost 3 bases and J lost 8, with 19 bases in between. The CDR3: CASSHSGSQWTGYTF. The CDR3 DNA follows: TGTGCCAGCAGCCACTCCGGGTCCCAATGGACGGGCTACACCTTC.

The chain couples TRBV28 to TRBJ2-5; 8 nucleotides agree with TRBD1. Trimming removed 11 bases from V and 3 bases from J; junction bases left unmatched: 5. The CDR3 is made up of 12 amino acids. Germline CDR1 reads MDHEN; CDR2 reads SYDVKM. This chain's CDR3 is CALNRGKETQYF. The CDR3 nucleotides are TGTGCCCTCAACAGGGGGAAAGAGACCCAGTACTTC.

This clone was observed at least ten times. V and J are TRBV4-3 and TRBJ2-7, with TRBD2 identical over 10 bases. The germline V gene has CDR1 LGHNA and CDR2 YSLEER. V was pared by 0 bases and J by 6 bases, with 8 bases of the junction left unmatched. CDR3 length equals 16 residues. The chain's CDR3 is CASSQEVGLAGAEQYF. CDR3 nucleotides: TGCGCCAGCAGCCAAGAAGTCGGGCTAGCGGGAGCCGAGCAGTACTTC.

The chain recombines TRBV7-9 with TRBJ1-2; D is uncertain. Trimming removed 5 bases at V and 0 bases at J, with 10 bases between. Germline V gives CDR1 SEHNR, CDR2 FQNEAQ (reference sequence). The CDR3 spans 14 residues. Written as DNA, the CDR3 is TGTGCCAGCAGCCAAGGACGGTCTAACTATGGCTACACCTTC. It specifies CASSQGRSNYGYTF.

This clone was picked up one time. The chain is built from TRBV5-1 and TRBJ1-2; 7 bases match TRBD1. The V gene end was trimmed by 1 base and the J gene end by 6 bases; junction bases not matched to a gene: 6. The germline CDR1 and CDR2 sequences are SGHRS and YFSETQ. The CDR3 has 14 residues. The CDR3 reads CASSLLQGPDGYTF. The CDR3 DNA follows: TGCGCCAGCAGCTTGTTACAGGGGCCGGATGGCTACACCTTC.

The J gene is TRBJ2-1, the V gene TRBV10-2, with TRBD2 identical over 10 bases. V was pared by 6 bases and J by 7 bases, with 6 bases of the junction left unmatched. Germline loops: CDR1 WSHSY, CDR2 SAAADI. CDR3 length: 14 amino acids. The CDR3: CASSASGGVNEQFF. CDR3 bases: TGCGCCAGCAGCGCTAGCGGGGGAGTAAATGAGCAGTTCTTC.

This clone has a handful of counts. This likely reflects a read error, since a far larger clone is one base away. The V call is TRBV6-1, the J call TRBJ2-1; 11 bases agree with TRBD2. The CDR3 consists of 15 residues. The germline V gene has CDR1 MNHNS and CDR2 SASEGT. V lost 1 base, J lost 15 bases, and 11 bases stayed unmatched. CDR3 in amino acids: CASSEGLAGGSFGFF. The CDR3 DNA sequence: TGTGCCAGCAGTGAAGGGCTAGCGGGAGGCAGCTTTGGGTTCTTC.

This clone was recorded at least ten times. The sample has other DNA sequences that encode this CDR3 too. This sequence joins TRBV18 and TRBJ1-2; 8 bases agree with TRBD1. Germline V lookup: CDR1 KGHSH, CDR2 LQKENI. V was pared by 6 bases and J by 0 bases, with 3 bases of the junction left unmatched. This CDR3 region has 14 residues. In nucleotides, the CDR3 is TGTGCCAGCTCCCCGGACAGGGCTAACTATGGCTACACCTTC. The encoded protein is CASSPDRANYGYTF.

The chain couples TRBV7-2 to TRBJ2-1; 10 positions match TRBD1. The CDR3 has 15 residues. V lost 1 base, J lost 4 bases, and 1 base stayed unmatched. Germline V gene sequence: CDR1 SGHTA, CDR2 FQGNSA. The CDR3 reads CASSLEGQGYNEQFF. The CDR3, as DNA: TGTGCCAGCAGCTTAGAGGGACAGGGGTACAATGAGCAGTTCTTC.

The chain links TRBV28 to TRBJ2-7, with D tentatively TRBD1 (5 bases). With 7 bases removed from V and 6 bases from J, the gap between germline ends came to 22 bases. This CDR3 region has 15 residues. Germline V gene lookup returns CDR1 MDHEN and CDR2 SYDVKM. For the CDR3, the DNA is TGTGCCAGCACCGCGCTAGGTGGGGCTAGTCCCGAGCAGTACTTC. Encoded protein: CASTALGGASPEQYF.

This clone was detected only a few times. The CDR3 region is CASSPTAAGANVLTF. The CDR3 DNA sequence: TGCGCCAGCAGCCCCACCGCGGCCGGGGCCAACGTCCTGACTTTC. The rearrangement uses TRBV5-1 and TRBJ2-6; D not resolved. The CDR3 has 15 amino acids. V was trimmed by 4 bases and J by 4 bases, leaving 12 bases between them. Germline CDR1 is SGHRS and CDR2 is YFSETQ.

This clone showed up just a few times. The genes are TRBV2 and TRBJ2-2, with 7 positions matching TRBD2. The CDR3 runs to 15 residues. Germline assignment: CDR1 SNHLY and CDR2 FYNNEI. V lost 8 bases, J lost 5 bases, and 11 bases stayed unmatched. The CDR3: CASGRLAGGTGELFF. The CDR3 DNA is TGTGCCAGCGGGAGACTAGCTGGGGGGACCGGGGAGCTGTTTTTT. The entire variable domain, with the rest obtained from reference TRBV2 and TRBJ2-2, is as follows: EPEVTQTPSHQVTQMGQEVILRCVPISNHLYFYWYRQILGQKVEFLVSFYNNEISEKSEIFDDQFSVERPDGSNFTLKIRSTKLEDSAMYFCASGRLAGGTGELFFGEGSRLTVL.

This clone was observed a few times. Germline and junction disagree at one end, which may indicate a read error. DNA for the CDR3: TGCGCCATCAGCCAAGATATCAGATTGGAGACCCAGTACTTC. Translation gives CAISQDIRLETQYF. The chain is built from TRBV4-1 and TRBJ2-5; no clear D. Germline V lookup: CDR1 MGHRA, CDR2 YSYEKL. This CDR3 spans 14 amino acids.

This clone was counted a few times. The gene calls are TRBV5-6 and TRBJ2-1; either TRBD1 or TRBD2 may supply D (5 bases each). V gave up 4 bases and J gave up 8 bases, with 19 bases separating them. CDR3 length equals 15 residues. CDR1 and CDR2 (germline): SGHDT, YYEEEE. The CDR3 DNA follows: TGTGCCAGCAGCCGTGGGGGATTAGCCGGTTATGAGCAGTTCTTC. Translated, it gives CASSRGGLAGYEQFF.

The CDR3 reads CASRRVTGAGGNTIYF. In DNA form, the CDR3 reads TGTGCCAGCAGGCGGGTGACAGGGGCCGGTGGAAACACCATATATTTT. V gene TRBV7-2 combines with J gene TRBJ1-3, with 8 bases fitting TRBD1. V shed 6 bases, J shed 3 bases, and the junction held 10 bases outside the gene matches. The CDR3 totals 16 residues. The V gene's germline CDR1 is SGHTA and CDR2 FQGNSA.

In its sample, this clone was seen a few times. This chain joins TRBV23-1 and TRBJ2-7, with D unresolved. TRBV23-1 is sorted into the ORF group, with uncertain function. Trimming cost V 4 bases and J 1 base, with 11 bases left between them. CDR3 length: 14 amino acids. The CDR3 DNA reads TGCGCCAGCAGTCCTGGGGATAGGTCCTACGAGCAGTACTTC. It is translated as CASSPGDRSYEQYF.

The chain uses TRBV6-5 and TRBJ2-2; 8 positions agree with TRBD2. The CDR3 has 13 amino acids. V trimming: 6 bases; J trimming: 7 bases; junction bases outside the gene matches: 4. Germline assignment: CDR1 MNHEY and CDR2 SVGAGI. CDR3 sequence: CASRGLDGGELFF. CDR3 coding DNA: TGTGCCAGCAGGGGACTAGACGGCGGGGAGCTGTTTTTT.

The chain uses TRBV28 and TRBJ1-4; no firm D call. Germline V gives CDR1 MDHEN, CDR2 SYDVKM. This CDR3 has 12 residues. Trimming took 7 bases from V and 7 from J, leaving 10 bases between them. The CDR3: CASKMAGEKLFF. The CDR3 DNA sequence: TGTGCCAGCAAGATGGCTGGTGAAAAACTGTTTTTT.

This chain connects TRBV6-5 to TRBJ2-1, with 11 bases matching TRBD2. The V gene end was trimmed by 6 bases and the J gene end by 4 bases; junction bases not matched to a gene: 5. This CDR3 has 15 residues. Germline values: CDR1 MNHEY, CDR2 SVGAGI. CDR3 nucleotide sequence: TGTGCCAGCAGCCTCCTAGCGGGAGGTTACAATGAGCAGTTCTTC. It translates to CASSLLAGGYNEQFF.

This clone was picked up a small number of times. This chain connects TRBV18 to TRBJ1-4; no clear D gene. V was trimmed by 3 bases and J by 5 bases, leaving 13 bases between them. This CDR3 spans 15 amino acids. Germline V gene lookup returns CDR1 KGHSH and CDR2 LQKENI. The CDR3: CASSPHSAPNEKLFF. The CDR3 DNA sequence: TGTGCCAGCTCACCGCACAGCGCACCCAATGAAAAACTGTTTTTT.

This sequence joins TRBV4-1 and TRBJ2-3; TRBD1 matches at 7 bases. The germline gives CDR1 MGHRA, CDR2 YSYEKL. V was clipped by 4 bases and J by 3 bases; unmatched bases: 10. This CDR3 region has 16 residues. The CDR3 DNA follows: TGCGCCAGCAGCCCTTTTAACAGGGGTTGGACAGATACGCAGTATTTT. This encodes CASSPFNRGWTDTQYF.

The sample holds a few counts of this clone. V and J are TRBV5-1 and TRBJ2-6; D remains ambiguous. Trimming removed 1 base at V and 3 bases at J, with 5 bases between. The germline CDR1 and CDR2 sequences are SGHRS and YFSETQ. CDR3 size: 14 residues. DNA for the CDR3: TGCGCCAGCAGCTTGACAGTTGGGGCCAACGTCCTGACTTTC. Protein: CASSLTVGANVLTF.

This clone was seen a handful of times. The chain links TRBV10-3 to TRBJ1-5, with D uncertain. Germline values: CDR1 ENHRY, CDR2 SYGVKD. This CDR3 region has 13 residues. Trimming took 6 bases from V and 3 from J, leaving 9 bases between them. In nucleotides, the CDR3 is TGTGCCATCAGCGGTTACAACAATCAGCCCCAGCATTTT. Residues: CAISGYNNQPQHF.

There are many counts of this clone. This sample also contains other DNA sequences that code for the same CDR3. The rearrangement links TRBV30 to TRBJ2-3, with TRBD2 as a possible D gene (6 bases). V dropped 7 bases and J dropped 4 bases, with 18 bases sitting between them. This CDR3 region has 14 residues. Germline CDR1 and CDR2: GTSNPN and SVGIG (reference sequence). The CDR3 DNA follows: TGTGCCTCCACTGTGGGGCTAGCGTCAGATACGCAGTATTTT. This codes for CASTVGLASDTQYF.

This clone has only a few counts. This specimen includes other DNA sequences encoding the same CDR3. This chain joins TRBV7-2 and TRBJ2-1; D is unresolved. This CDR3 is 13 amino acids long. Per germline, CDR1 SGHTA and CDR2 FQGNSA. V gave up 0 bases and J gave up 3 bases, with 3 bases separating them. The CDR3 reads CASSLAHYNEQFF. Written as DNA, the CDR3 is TGTGCCAGCAGCTTAGCCCACTACAATGAGCAGTTCTTC.

The rearrangement uses TRBV6-5 and TRBJ2-6; D is unresolved. Germline V gene lookup returns CDR1 MNHEY and CDR2 SVGAGI. CDR3 length: 13 residues. The V gene lost 8 bases and the J gene lost 4 bases, with 9 bases spanning the gap. CDR3 protein: CASFQPGANVLTF. The CDR3 bases are TGTGCCAGCTTCCAGCCCGGGGCCAACGTCCTGACTTTC.

This clone was observed at least ten times. The chain is built from TRBV4-3 and TRBJ1-5; D is uncertain. V was pared by 6 bases and J by 2 bases, with 8 bases between. Germline loops: CDR1 LGHNA, CDR2 YSLEER. The CDR3 totals 13 residues. CDR3 residues: CASSLDRNQPQHF. The CDR3 nucleotides read TGCGCCAGCAGTCTGGACCGCAATCAGCCCCAGCATTTT.